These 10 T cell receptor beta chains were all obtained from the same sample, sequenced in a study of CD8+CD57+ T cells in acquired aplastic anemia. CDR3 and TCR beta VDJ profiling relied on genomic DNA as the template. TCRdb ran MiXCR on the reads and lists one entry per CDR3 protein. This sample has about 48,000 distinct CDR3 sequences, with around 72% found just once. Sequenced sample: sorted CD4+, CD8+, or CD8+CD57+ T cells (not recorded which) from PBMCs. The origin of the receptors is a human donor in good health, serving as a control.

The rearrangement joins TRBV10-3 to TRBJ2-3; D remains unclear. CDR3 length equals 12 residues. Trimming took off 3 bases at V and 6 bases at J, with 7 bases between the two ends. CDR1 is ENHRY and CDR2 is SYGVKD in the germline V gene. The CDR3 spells CAISESQDTQYF. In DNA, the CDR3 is TGTGCCATCAGTGAAAGCCAGGATACGCAGTATTTT.

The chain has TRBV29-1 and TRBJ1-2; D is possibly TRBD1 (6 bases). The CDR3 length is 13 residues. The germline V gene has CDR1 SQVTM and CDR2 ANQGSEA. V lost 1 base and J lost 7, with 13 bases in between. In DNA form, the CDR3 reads TGCAGCGTTGAAGGAACGGGGGCGCGTGGCTACACCTTC. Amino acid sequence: CSVEGTGARGYTF.

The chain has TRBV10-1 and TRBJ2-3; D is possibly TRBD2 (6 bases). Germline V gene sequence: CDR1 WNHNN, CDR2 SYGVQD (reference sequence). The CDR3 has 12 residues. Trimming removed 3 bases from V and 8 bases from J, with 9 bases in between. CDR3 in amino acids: CASSDSGLTQYF. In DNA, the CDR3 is TGCGCCAGCAGTGATAGCGGCCTTACGCAGTATTTT.

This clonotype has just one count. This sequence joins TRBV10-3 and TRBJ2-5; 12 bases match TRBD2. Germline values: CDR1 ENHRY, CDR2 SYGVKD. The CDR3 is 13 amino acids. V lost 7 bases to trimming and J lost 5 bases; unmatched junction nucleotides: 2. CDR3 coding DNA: TGTGCCATCAAACTAGCGGGGGGTGAGACCCAGTACTTC. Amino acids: CAIKLAGGETQYF.

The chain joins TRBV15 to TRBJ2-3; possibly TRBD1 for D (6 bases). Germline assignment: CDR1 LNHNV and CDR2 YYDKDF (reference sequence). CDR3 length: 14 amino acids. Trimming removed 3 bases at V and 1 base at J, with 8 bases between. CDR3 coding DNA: TGTGCCACCAGCAGGGACAGAGGCACAGATACGCAGTATTTT. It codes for CATSRDRGTDTQYF.

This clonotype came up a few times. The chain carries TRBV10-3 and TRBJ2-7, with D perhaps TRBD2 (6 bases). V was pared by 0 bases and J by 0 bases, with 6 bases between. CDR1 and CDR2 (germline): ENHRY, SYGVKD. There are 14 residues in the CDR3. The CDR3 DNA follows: TGTGCCATCAGTGAGTCGGGGGGCTCCTACGAGCAGTACTTC. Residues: CAISESGGSYEQYF.

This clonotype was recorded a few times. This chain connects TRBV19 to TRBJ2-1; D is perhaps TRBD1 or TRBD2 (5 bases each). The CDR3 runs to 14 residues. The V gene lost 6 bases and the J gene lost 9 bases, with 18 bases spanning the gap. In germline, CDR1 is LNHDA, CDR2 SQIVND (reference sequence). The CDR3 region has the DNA TGTGCCAGTAGACCCGGGACCCTCGTCAGTGAGCAGTTCTTC. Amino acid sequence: CASRPGTLVSEQFF.

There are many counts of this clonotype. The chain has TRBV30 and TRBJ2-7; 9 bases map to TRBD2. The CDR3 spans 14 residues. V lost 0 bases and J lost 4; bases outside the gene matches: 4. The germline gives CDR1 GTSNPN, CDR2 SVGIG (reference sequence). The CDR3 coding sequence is TGTGCCTGGAGTGTACTGGGACTAGCATACGAGCAGTACTTC. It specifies CAWSVLGLAYEQYF.

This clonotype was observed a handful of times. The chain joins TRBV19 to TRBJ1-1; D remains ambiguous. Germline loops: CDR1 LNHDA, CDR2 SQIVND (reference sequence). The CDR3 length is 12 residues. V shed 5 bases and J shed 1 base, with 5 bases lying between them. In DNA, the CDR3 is TGTGCCAGTAGTTCCGGGAACACTGAAGCTTTCTTT. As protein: CASSSGNTEAFF. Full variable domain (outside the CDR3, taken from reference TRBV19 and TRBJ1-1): DGGITQSPKYLFRKEGQNVTLSCEQNLNHDAMYWYRQDPGQGLRLIYYSQIVNDFQKGDIAEGYSVSREKKESFPLTVTSAQKNPTAFYLCASSSGNTEAFFGQGTRLTVV.

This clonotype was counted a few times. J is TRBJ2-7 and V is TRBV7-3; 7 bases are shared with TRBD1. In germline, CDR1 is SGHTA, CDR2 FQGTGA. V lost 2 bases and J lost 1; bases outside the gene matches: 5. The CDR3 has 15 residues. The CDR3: CASSLAGTASYEQYF. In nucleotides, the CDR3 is TGTGCCAGCAGCTTAGCCGGGACAGCATCCTACGAGCAGTACTTC.